This T cell receptor (beta chain) was sequenced in a study of beta chain features in type 1 diabetes (dated by TCRdb to 2017 to 2018). At the level of the whole study: Mean age, gender distribution, total cell number and subset yield did not differ between patients and healthy donors. In the study, recently diagnosed type 1 diabetes patients and matched healthy donors were compared on the TCRB repertoires of their sorted circulating CD4+ T cell subsets. Naive and central memory subsets were obtained from all 30 or so donors, but regulatory and stem cell-like memory subsets were isolated from only 8 patients and roughly eight healthy donors. A total of about 110,000,000 sorted cells were examined across all samples, and a strong correlation was observed between cell number per subset and RNA yield.

From the cysteine through the phenylalanine, the CDR3 covers 14 amino acids. The kept DNA is CDR3 alone, 42 bases in frame from the first base. The germline V gene (reference sequence) yields GTSNPN for CDR1 and SVGIG for CDR2. The V end loses 2 bases and the J end loses 0 bases, and a stretch of 9 bases separates them. There are a few counts of this clone. There is no known antigen for this receptor. No quality values exist for individual bases; no much larger clone is one base distant. All of the isolated RNA was reverse transcribed with the High Capacity cDNA Reverse Transcription Kit, so expressed TCRB transcripts were sequenced. Deep immunoSEQ sequencing was performed on naive, central memory and regulatory T cell samples, with an average of roughly 3.5 million total reads per sample. Sorted cells were lysed in RLT buffer, and RNA was extracted using DNase-treated RNeasy Micro or Mini kits according to cell number. Each cell subset was processed on its own to prevent cross-contamination, while patient and healthy donor samples were processed together. The immunoSEQ multiplex PCR was used to amplify TCRB sequences from cDNA, yielding 87-bp fragments that span the CDR3 region. Sequencing of the amplicons was done on the Illumina HiSeq platform. Under the source paper's analysis protocol: Synthetic template baselines were used to correct PCR bias computationally, reads within Hamming distance 2 were collapsed together, and singletons that could not be merged were discarded. Reads were aligned to IMGT to assign V, D and J genes, CDR3 length, and insertions or deletions at six rearrangement sites. Within each subset, clonotype counts were normalized to sorted cell number, after which true diversity and Gini coefficients were computed with the tcR R package. The overlap coefficient, calculated on TCRB nucleotide sequences, was used to quantify repertoire sharing. Out-of-frame TCRB sequences from naive cells were analyzed as a proxy for the pre-selection repertoire. Drawn from immuneACCESS, this table holds only the in-frame rearrangements with V and J called that TCRdb kept. Clones are partly lost; checked studies trace under half to an unresolved V gene and leave the rest unexplained. V and J calls and clone size are those listed in that table; D and trimming were worked out from the DNA. Here the sample has about 700,000 clones; around 15% occur a single time. The ten biggest clones cover 0.02% to 0.025% of the sample.

From each donor, a single peripheral blood sample of about 100 mL on average was drawn into heparinised tubes. Using a panel that included CD45RO, CCR7, CD25, CD127, CD95 and CD27, naive, central memory, regulatory and stem cell-like memory CD4+ T cells were sorted on a BD FACSAria II. Every sorted population had a purity above 98%. PBMCs were isolated right away by Lymphoprep density gradient centrifugation and were stained directly, without culture. So that batch effects would be minimized, each experiment stained and sorted samples in pairs, pairing one healthy donor with one patient. The investigation overall reported the following: PCR may preferentially amplify shorter templates, but because patient and control samples were amplified and corrected together, any resulting skew would affect both groups equally. Naive, central memory and regulatory TCRB repertoires appeared to be more alike among patients than among healthy donors. Only small numbers of individuals were included in the HLA sub-analyses, which left unresolved whether HLA type had any influence on TCRB rearrangement. At VDJ recombination sites, type 1 diabetes patients had fewer insertions and more deleted nucleotides, which implies abnormalities in thymic rearrangement. Because cDNA rather than genomic DNA was sequenced, highly expressing activated cells could have been over-represented, although no difference in activation and CD3 levels was found between groups. Type 1 diabetes patients showed a moderate but significant shortening of TCRB CDR3 length in all four CD4+ subsets.

The material sequenced was naive CD4+ T cells from blood. Explained via the paper, the cell subset or site label denotes: true naive CD4+ T cells. The chain is assembled from TRBV30 and TRBJ2-3; the best D guess is TRBD2, with 5 bases matching. This clonotype was sampled from a man aged 18 to 30 with type 1 diabetes. Read as DNA, the sequence is TGTGCCTGGAGTCCACGGGAAAGCACAGATACGCAGTATTTT. Protein translation: CAWSPRESTDTQYF.